The rows below give T cell receptor beta chains drawn from one sample of a study of cytomegalovirus exposure and HLA in healthy donors. TCRdb keeps only in-frame clones here, not all; method: immunoSEQ multiplex PCR. The table includes more than 100,000 clones, 70% to 85% detected once. Sequenced input: PBMCs. Receptors were obtained from a human donor in good health. The CDR3 runs from the conserved cysteine through the conserved F or W. Fields, in order: J gene, V gene, D gene, CDR3 protein. A D gene is named only where the DNA matches it firmly.

j_call: TRBJ2-5
v_call: TRBV4-2
d_call: -
cdr3_aa: CASSAGETQYF

j_call: TRBJ2-7
v_call: TRBV28
d_call: -
cdr3_aa: CATSDPSSYEQYF

j_call: TRBJ1-2
v_call: TRBV7-2
d_call: TRBD1
cdr3_aa: CASSFRDRDYGYTF

j_call: TRBJ1-5
v_call: TRBV12-5
d_call: -
cdr3_aa: CASGLAGSASNQPQHF

j_call: TRBJ2-1
v_call: TRBV27
d_call: TRBD2
cdr3_aa: CASSLFPLTSGGYNEQFF

j_call: TRBJ1-5
v_call: TRBV19
d_call: -
cdr3_aa: CASSSGVGNQPQHF

j_call: TRBJ2-1
v_call: TRBV5-1
d_call: TRBD2
cdr3_aa: CASSLAPPLAGGFNNEQFF

j_call: TRBJ1-1
v_call: TRBV28
d_call: -
cdr3_aa: CASSLRGSLLQNTEAFF

j_call: TRBJ2-1
v_call: TRBV5-1
d_call: TRBD1
cdr3_aa: CASSLGDRNYNEQFF

j_call: TRBJ1-1
v_call: TRBV5-1
d_call: TRBD1
cdr3_aa: CASSLGGTGAYTEAFF

j_call: TRBJ2-7
v_call: TRBV7-9
d_call: -
cdr3_aa: CASSRTGIEQYF

j_call: TRBJ1-1
v_call: TRBV5-1
d_call: TRBD1
cdr3_aa: CASSLRHRGVLAFF

j_call: TRBJ1-5
v_call: TRBV2
d_call: TRBD1
cdr3_aa: CASSEGDRGQPQHF

j_call: TRBJ1-1
v_call: TRBV15
d_call: -
cdr3_aa: CATSNEGSYTEAFF

j_call: TRBJ1-1
v_call: TRBV2
d_call: TRBD1
cdr3_aa: CASSGRDRGLQAFF

j_call: TRBJ2-2
v_call: TRBV7-6
d_call: TRBD2
cdr3_aa: CASSFVAGGSGELFF

j_call: TRBJ2-2
v_call: TRBV6-6
d_call: -
cdr3_aa: CASRSGTGELFF

j_call: TRBJ2-3
v_call: TRBV6-6
d_call: TRBD2
cdr3_aa: CASTQGRAGADTQYF

j_call: TRBJ2-5
v_call: TRBV28
d_call: TRBD1
cdr3_aa: CASAFSPRDRSYSFQETQYF

j_call: TRBJ2-3
v_call: TRBV29-1
d_call: -
cdr3_aa: CSVESPSTDTQYF

j_call: TRBJ2-5
v_call: TRBV20-1
d_call: -
cdr3_aa: CSASPKETQYF

j_call: TRBJ1-3
v_call: TRBV28
d_call: -
cdr3_aa: CASSPAGSGMRTIYF

j_call: TRBJ1-2
v_call: TRBV7-9
d_call: -
cdr3_aa: CASSLGVDTYGYTF

j_call: TRBJ2-7
v_call: TRBV5-6
d_call: TRBD1
cdr3_aa: CASSSLPGQTYEQYF

j_call: TRBJ1-4
v_call: TRBV21-1
d_call: -
cdr3_aa: CASSKQTGSQRKLFF

j_call: TRBJ1-1
v_call: TRBV2
d_call: -
cdr3_aa: CASRDGGSGEAFF

j_call: TRBJ1-5
v_call: TRBV10-2
d_call: -
cdr3_aa: CASSELISAGNQPQHF

j_call: TRBJ1-1
v_call: TRBV19
d_call: -
cdr3_aa: CASSPKRAGNTEAFF

j_call: TRBJ1-2
v_call: TRBV28
d_call: TRBD1
cdr3_aa: CASSFIGQGYGYTF

j_call: TRBJ1-5
v_call: TRBV6-1
d_call: TRBD1
cdr3_aa: CASTGQGNLVQPQHF

j_call: TRBJ1-2
v_call: TRBV14
d_call: TRBD1
cdr3_aa: CASSQVVASGTGQTYGYTF

j_call: TRBJ2-5
v_call: TRBV21-1
d_call: -
cdr3_aa: CASSKVRQMETQYF

j_call: TRBJ2-1
v_call: TRBV12-5
d_call: TRBD2
cdr3_aa: CASGFWDYTYNEQFF

j_call: TRBJ1-3
v_call: TRBV2
d_call: TRBD1
cdr3_aa: CASRPGQGNTIYF

j_call: TRBJ2-7
v_call: TRBV7-3
d_call: TRBD1
cdr3_aa: CASSVKQGAAYEQYF

j_call: TRBJ2-2
v_call: TRBV5-5
d_call: -
cdr3_aa: CASTNRQGGASGELFF

j_call: TRBJ1-2
v_call: TRBV4-1
d_call: TRBD1
cdr3_aa: CASSQRGRGQRNGYTF

j_call: TRBJ2-1
v_call: TRBV7-9
d_call: TRBD2
cdr3_aa: CASSLGGGLAGVGEQFF

j_call: TRBJ2-1
v_call: TRBV5-6
d_call: TRBD1
cdr3_aa: CASSSFDRASYNEQFF

j_call: TRBJ1-4
v_call: TRBV10-3
d_call: -
cdr3_aa: CAISTAPAGEKLFF

j_call: TRBJ2-3
v_call: TRBV7-6
d_call: TRBD2
cdr3_aa: CASSLHRKTTSGGTDTQYF

j_call: TRBJ1-1
v_call: TRBV6-6
d_call: TRBD1
cdr3_aa: CASSLRTGGGTEAFF

j_call: TRBJ1-5
v_call: TRBV7-6
d_call: TRBD1
cdr3_aa: CASSDQTGVNQPQHF

j_call: TRBJ1-1
v_call: TRBV19
d_call: -
cdr3_aa: CASSFSSSEAFF

j_call: TRBJ2-4
v_call: TRBV20-1
d_call: -
cdr3_aa: CSAPGFGETYF

j_call: TRBJ2-2
v_call: TRBV28
d_call: -
cdr3_aa: CASRGTGELFF

j_call: TRBJ1-1
v_call: TRBV19
d_call: -
cdr3_aa: CASRGELGGDTEAFF

j_call: TRBJ2-6
v_call: TRBV6-4
d_call: -
cdr3_aa: CASSDEGSGANVLTF

j_call: TRBJ2-3
v_call: TRBV11-2
d_call: TRBD2
cdr3_aa: CASSERGSGSTDTQYF

j_call: TRBJ1-4
v_call: TRBV6-5
d_call: TRBD1
cdr3_aa: CAGKGGTGGEKLFF

j_call: TRBJ1-6
v_call: TRBV28
d_call: -
cdr3_aa: CASSFPGVGSPLHF

j_call: TRBJ1-3
v_call: TRBV19
d_call: -
cdr3_aa: CASSRERAPGNTIYF

j_call: TRBJ2-7
v_call: TRBV7-7
d_call: TRBD1
cdr3_aa: CASSLVGQGNEQYF

j_call: TRBJ2-7
v_call: TRBV11-2
d_call: TRBD2
cdr3_aa: CASSLTSGYTLWYEQYF

j_call: TRBJ2-2
v_call: TRBV5-1
d_call: TRBD1
cdr3_aa: CASSYDRATGELFF

j_call: TRBJ1-1
v_call: TRBV29-1
d_call: TRBD1
cdr3_aa: CSVAAQGANEAFF

j_call: TRBJ1-1
v_call: TRBV2
d_call: TRBD1
cdr3_aa: CASSGTVSTEAFF

j_call: TRBJ2-3
v_call: TRBV7-7
d_call: -
cdr3_aa: CASSLVASQGTDTQYF

j_call: TRBJ1-1
v_call: TRBV10-3
d_call: -
cdr3_aa: CAIRHINTEAFF